This is a list of T cell receptor beta chains from one sample in a study of blood T cell repertoires in COVID-19. Clones were sequenced by immunoSEQ multiplex PCR, and TCRdb holds only the in-frame ones, with some missing. Of approximately 300,000 clones listed, 90% are singletons. Sequenced: PBMCs or T cells enriched from blood (not recorded which). The receptors here all came from a woman aged 25 to 39 who had been exposed to COVID-19. Both conserved end residues are part of each CDR3. A D gene is named only where the DNA matches it firmly. Clone size is stated in some rows and not others, as once, few, many or a class when expanded.

V	length	J	size	D	CDR3	DNA
TRBV6-5	15	TRBJ1-5	-	-	CASSSAFSGNQPQHF	TGTGCCAGCAGTTCCGCTTTTAGTGGCAATCAGCCCCAGCATTTT
TRBV5-4	16	TRBJ2-5	-	TRBD1	CASSRSGQGAVETQYF	TGTGCCAGCAGCCGCTCGGGACAGGGGGCTGTAGAGACCCAGTACTTC
TRBV28	14	TRBJ1-2	-	TRBD1	CASRRTGSSYGYTF	TGTGCCAGCAGAAGGACAGGGTCTTCCTATGGCTACACCTTC
TRBV7-9	12	TRBJ2-5	-	-	CASSRTQETQYF	TGTGCCAGCAGCCGGACTCAAGAGACCCAGTACTTC
TRBV7-2	13	TRBJ2-3	-	-	CASSFRIADTQYF	TGTGCCAGCAGCTTCCGTATCGCAGATACGCAGTATTTT
TRBV5-1	18	TRBJ2-7	-	TRBD2	CASSLETSGFSSSYEQYF	TGCGCCAGCAGCCTGGAGACTAGCGGGTTCTCGAGCTCCTACGAGCAGTACTTC
TRBV20-1	16	TRBJ1-2	once	-	CSASNSGQGDNYGYTF	TGCAGTGCTAGTAATTCCGGACAAGGGGATAACTATGGCTACACCTTC
TRBV7-2	17	TRBJ1-2	few	TRBD1	CASSASYRTGRGYGYTF	TGTGCCAGCAGCGCATCTTACCGGACAGGGCGAGGATATGGCTACACCTTC
TRBV7-9	14	TRBJ2-5	-	-	CASSLRATQETQYF	TGTGCCAGCAGCTTAAGAGCAACCCAAGAGACCCAGTACTTC
TRBV19	13	TRBJ1-1	-	-	CASNTGRGTEAFF	TGTGCCAGTAATACAGGGAGAGGCACTGAAGCTTTCTTT
TRBV5-4	16	TRBJ1-2	-	-	CASKSRGGRIDYGYTF	TGTGCCAGCAAATCTCGGGGGGGGCGCATTGACTATGGCTACACCTTC
TRBV9	16	TRBJ2-3	-	-	CASSVGASETTDTQYF	TGTGCCAGCAGCGTAGGGGCTAGCGAGACCACAGATACGCAGTATTTT
TRBV15	21	TRBJ1-6	-	-	CATSRDLVSGGASSYNSPLHF	TGTGCCACCAGCAGAGATTTGGTCAGCGGCGGCGCTAGCTCCTATAATTCACCCCTCCACTTT
TRBV27	18	TRBJ2-7	-	TRBD1	CASSLSNHNTGTAYEQYF	TGTGCCAGCAGTTTATCTAATCACAATACCGGGACAGCGTACGAGCAGTACTTC
TRBV6-5	12	TRBJ1-2	once	-	CASTGQDYGYTF	TGTGCCAGCACCGGACAAGACTATGGCTACACCTTC
TRBV24-1	13	TRBJ1-1	-	-	CATSRGTNTEAFF	TGTGCCACCAGTAGGGGGACGAACACTGAAGCTTTCTTT
TRBV7-2	15	TRBJ1-6	-	-	CASTLWAANNSPLHF	TGTGCCAGCACCCTATGGGCTGCCAATAATTCACCCCTCCACTTT
TRBV4-2	15	TRBJ2-7	once	TRBD1	CASSHYQDRVHEQYF	TGTGCCAGCAGCCATTACCAGGACAGGGTCCACGAGCAGTACTTC
TRBV19	15	TRBJ2-1	-	-	CASSIEPSTYNEQFF	TGTGCCAGTAGTATAGAACCGAGCACCTACAATGAGCAGTTCTTC
TRBV24-1	14	TRBJ2-2	once	-	CATSALQDSGELFF	TGTGCCACCAGCGCCCTCCAGGATTCCGGGGAGCTGTTTTTT
TRBV18	16	TRBJ2-2	-	-	CASSPIGGPNTGELFF	TGTGCCAGCTCACCAATAGGGGGACCGAACACCGGGGAGCTGTTTTTT
TRBV9	19	TRBJ2-2	-	TRBD2	CASSVGVAGGFANTGELFF	TGTGCCAGCAGCGTAGGGGTAGCGGGGGGTTTCGCGAACACCGGGGAGCTGTTTTTT
TRBV13	13	TRBJ2-7	-	-	CASNVGRANEQYF	TGTGCCAGCAATGTCGGCAGGGCTAACGAGCAGTACTTC
TRBV27	12	TRBJ1-6	few	-	CASSPDNSPLHF	TGTGCCAGCAGCCCAGATAATTCACCCCTCCACTTT
TRBV30	13	TRBJ2-7	-	-	CAWSIPGAYEQYF	TGTGCCTGGAGCATCCCGGGGGCCTACGAGCAGTACTTC
TRBV7-3	13	TRBJ1-1	-	TRBD1	CASSLGQYTEAFF	TGTGCCAGCAGCTTGGGACAGTACACTGAAGCTTTCTTT
TRBV7-9	16	TRBJ1-5	-	-	CASSAAQGGPNQPQHF	TGTGCCAGCAGCGCAGCTCAGGGTGGACCCAATCAGCCCCAGCATTTT
TRBV2	15	TRBJ1-4	-	-	CASSGRFATNEKLFF	TGTGCCAGCAGTGGCAGGTTTGCAACTAATGAAAAACTGTTTTTT
TRBV9	13	TRBJ2-7	-	TRBD1	CASSVGQDYEQYF	TGTGCCAGCAGCGTCGGACAGGACTACGAGCAGTACTTC
TRBV5-4	14	TRBJ2-7	-	-	CASSFRPGSYEQYF	TGTGCCAGCAGCTTCCGGCCAGGATCCTACGAGCAGTACTTC
TRBV18	15	TRBJ1-4	-	-	CASSAQGFANEKLFF	TGTGCCAGCTCAGCCCAGGGTTTCGCTAATGAAAAACTGTTTTTT
TRBV2	14	TRBJ1-2	-	TRBD1	CASKQGAGGDGYTF	TGTGCCAGCAAACAGGGGGCCGGTGGGGATGGCTACACCTTC
TRBV2	18	TRBJ1-4	-	-	CASSDSFWVKVGDEKLFF	TGTGCCAGCAGTGATTCGTTTTGGGTTAAGGTCGGGGATGAAAAACTGTTTTTT
TRBV7-8	19	TRBJ1-4	-	TRBD1	CASSRLVGPRQGPNEKLFF	TGTGCCAGCAGCCGCTTAGTGGGCCCAAGACAGGGTCCTAATGAAAAACTGTTTTTT
TRBV18	14	TRBJ2-3	-	TRBD2	CATSETSGTDTQYF	TGTGCCACCTCAGAGACTAGCGGGACAGATACGCAGTATTTT
TRBV4-2	14	TRBJ1-1	-	-	CASSQENPGTEAFF	TGTGCCAGCAGCCAAGAAAACCCAGGGACTGAAGCTTTCTTT
TRBV10-3	16	TRBJ2-1	-	TRBD2	CATSNGLAGGQDEQFF	TGTGCCACCTCGAACGGACTAGCGGGGGGGCAGGATGAGCAGTTCTTC
TRBV4-1	17	TRBJ2-3	-	-	CASSPRLAGLLTDTQYF	TGCGCCAGCAGCCCCAGGCTCGCGGGGCTCCTCACAGATACGCAGTATTTT
TRBV29-1	11	TRBJ2-1	-	-	CSVDTPNEQFF	TGCAGCGTTGATACTCCCAATGAGCAGTTCTTC
TRBV24-1	13	TRBJ2-3	-	-	CATSEPGTDTQYF	TGTGCCACCAGTGAACCAGGCACAGATACGCAGTATTTT
TRBV6-4	12	TRBJ2-6	once	TRBD2	CASAGDGNVLTF	TGTGCCAGCGCGGGGGACGGGAACGTCCTGACTTTC
TRBV19	11	TRBJ1-2	-	-	CASSGGAIYTF	TGTGCCAGTAGTGGAGGGGCTATCTACACCTTC
TRBV19	14	TRBJ2-7	-	-	CASSITAGTYEQYF	TGTGCCAGTAGTATAACGGCAGGGACCTACGAGCAGTACTTC
TRBV12-3/TRBV12-4	13	TRBJ1-3	-	-	CATSLRHGNTIYF	TGTGCCACTAGTTTGCGCCATGGAAACACCATATATTTT
TRBV15	15	TRBJ1-5	-	TRBD1	CATSRGTGGGQPQHF	TGTGCCACCAGCAGAGGGACAGGGGGCGGACAGCCCCAGCATTTT